Listed below are T cell receptor beta chains from one sample, sequenced in a study of T cells in Graves' hyperthyroidism and ophthalmopathy. In TCRdb, the multiplex PCR reads were re-called with MiXCR into one record per CDR3 protein. The data hold hundreds of thousands of distinct CDR3 sequences, with roughly 21% observed a single time. Input material: blood. The source of these receptors is a man between 40 and 49 years old with Graves' ophthalmopathy. The CDR3 runs from the conserved cysteine through the conserved F or W. The order of the fields is V gene, clone size, J gene, D gene, CDR3 protein, CDR3 DNA. The D gene is left open where the match is weak. The listing skips clone size in some rows; elsewhere it reads once, few, many or a size class.

TRBV7-2	few	TRBJ2-3	TRBD2	CASSLGVGGGTDTQYF	TGTGCCAGCAGCTTAGGTGTGGGGGGGGGCACAGATACGCAGTATTTT
TRBV11-2	-	TRBJ2-1	-	CASSGSFYNEQFF	TGTGCCAGCAGCGGGTCCTTCTACAATGAGCAGTTCTTC
TRBV2	few	TRBJ2-2	-	CASRYTTGELFF	TGTGCCAGCAGGTACACCACCGGGGAGCTGTTTTTT
TRBV7-8	many	TRBJ2-2	TRBD2	CANKATSGNTGELFF	TGTGCCAACAAAGCGACTAGCGGGAACACCGGGGAGCTGTTTTTT
TRBV11-2	many	TRBJ1-1	-	CASSAGTNTEAFF	TGTGCCAGCAGCGCAGGGACGAACACTGAAGCTTTCTTT
TRBV25-1	few	TRBJ2-5	-	CASRGTGLQETQYF	TGTGCCAGCCGTGGCACAGGCCTCCAAGAGACCCAGTACTTC
TRBV5-1	few	TRBJ1-1	-	CASSSAGNTEAFF	TGCGCCAGCAGCAGCGCAGGGAACACTGAAGCTTTCTTT
TRBV27	-	TRBJ2-1	-	CASSQQGNEQFF	TGTGCCAGCAGCCAACAGGGTAATGAGCAGTTCTTC
TRBV11-2	-	TRBJ2-5	-	CASSFPVAEVRYLQETQYF	TGTGCCAGCAGCTTCCCCGTCGCGGAGGTCAGATACCTCCAAGAGACCCAGTACTTC
TRBV4-1	-	TRBJ1-4	-	CASSRPGLEEKLFF	TGCGCCAGCAGCCGACCGGGGCTTGAGGAAAAACTGTTTTTT
TRBV6-1	few	TRBJ2-3	-	CASSEWPDTQYF	TGTGCCAGCAGTGAATGGCCAGATACGCAGTATTTT
TRBV5-4	few	TRBJ2-2	TRBD2	CASSPPGLANTGELFF	TGTGCCAGCAGCCCGCCGGGACTAGCGAACACCGGGGAGCTGTTTTTT
TRBV7-9	few	TRBJ2-1	TRBD2	CASSFRSGGEQFF	TGTGCCAGCAGCTTTCGGAGCGGGGGTGAGCAGTTCTTC
TRBV28	many	TRBJ1-5	TRBD1	CASRLDRGSNQPQHF	TGTGCCAGCAGGCTCGACAGGGGCAGCAATCAGCCCCAGCATTTT
TRBV7-3	-	TRBJ2-1	TRBD2	CASSSPEHTSGEQFF	TGTGCCAGCAGCTCGCCAGAACACACTAGCGGGGAGCAGTTCTTC
TRBV2	many	TRBJ2-3	-	CASSEGRTTDTQYF	TGTGCCAGCAGTGAAGGGAGGACCACAGATACGCAGTATTTT
TRBV28	many	TRBJ2-7	TRBD2	CASSSPTSVNYEQYF	TGTGCCAGCAGTTCCCCGACTAGCGTGAACTACGAGCAGTACTTC
TRBV12-3/TRBV12-4	many	TRBJ2-6	-	CASSSVFPGANVLTF	TGTGCCAGCAGTTCTGTCTTCCCTGGGGCCAACGTCCTGACTTTC
TRBV4-2	-	TRBJ2-7	-	CASSPLRGYEQYF	TGTGCCAGCAGCCCCCTCCGGGGCTACGAGCAGTACTTC
TRBV10-3	-	TRBJ1-5	-	CATSDAGEQPQHF	TGTGCCACCAGTGACGCGGGGGAGCAGCCCCAGCATTTT
TRBV29-1	-	TRBJ1-5	-	CSVEVGTNQPQHF	TGCAGCGTTGAAGTGGGGACGAATCAGCCCCAGCATTTT
TRBV12-3/TRBV12-4	few	TRBJ1-3	-	CASSFIMTNSGNTIYF	TGTGCCAGCAGTTTCATCATGACAAACTCTGGAAACACCATATATTTT
TRBV7-2	many	TRBJ2-5	-	CASSFGRDAVSGRSTQYF	TGTGCCAGCAGCTTCGGACGCGATGCCGTCTCGGGTCGAAGTACCCAGTACTTC
TRBV5-1	-	TRBJ1-2	-	CAGDERGYGYTF	TGCGCCGGCGACGAACGGGGCTATGGCTACACCTTC
TRBV6-5	-	TRBJ2-5	-	CASSYSNPGISRSQYF	TGTGCCAGCAGTTACTCGAACCCGGGTATTTCGAGGTCCCAGTACTTC
TRBV18	-	TRBJ2-7	-	CASSPRSGPESHEQYF	TGTGCCAGCTCACCACGGTCTGGCCCCGAGTCCCACGAGCAGTACTTC
TRBV5-1	-	TRBJ2-7	TRBD2	CASSSTTSGYEQYF	TGCGCCAGCAGCTCAACGACTAGCGGCTACGAGCAGTACTTC
TRBV18	-	TRBJ2-3	TRBD1	CASSPLDRADTQYF	TGTGCCAGCTCACCACTCGACAGGGCCGATACGCAGTATTTT
TRBV20-1	-	TRBJ1-1	-	CSASLMQGANTEAFF	TGCAGTGCTAGCCTTATGCAGGGAGCGAACACTGAAGCTTTCTTT
TRBV11-2	-	TRBJ2-1	TRBD2	CASTPTSGRGHEQFF	TGTGCCAGCACCCCTACTAGCGGGAGAGGGCATGAGCAGTTCTTC
TRBV5-6	-	TRBJ1-2	TRBD1	CASSLLGTGASYGYTF	TGTGCCAGCAGCTTACTGGGAACAGGGGCCTCTTATGGCTACACCTTC
TRBV27	few	TRBJ1-1	-	CASSYHGTEAFF	TGTGCCAGCAGTTACCACGGCACTGAAGCTTTCTTT
TRBV27	-	TRBJ1-2	TRBD1	CASSSLGQVRGYTF	TGTGCCAGCAGTTCCCTAGGACAGGTCCGAGGCTACACCTTC
TRBV28	-	TRBJ1-2	-	CASSPPQEPYHGYTF	TGTGCCAGCAGCCCTCCACAGGAACCTTACCATGGCTACACCTTC
TRBV6-1	-	TRBJ1-1	-	CASAAGGGNTEAFF	TGTGCCAGTGCCGCCGGGGGAGGGAACACTGAAGCTTTCTTT
TRBV5-1	few	TRBJ1-1	-	CASSPGTPARTTEAFF	TGCGCCAGCAGCCCCGGGACACCCGCGAGGACCACTGAAGCTTTCTTT